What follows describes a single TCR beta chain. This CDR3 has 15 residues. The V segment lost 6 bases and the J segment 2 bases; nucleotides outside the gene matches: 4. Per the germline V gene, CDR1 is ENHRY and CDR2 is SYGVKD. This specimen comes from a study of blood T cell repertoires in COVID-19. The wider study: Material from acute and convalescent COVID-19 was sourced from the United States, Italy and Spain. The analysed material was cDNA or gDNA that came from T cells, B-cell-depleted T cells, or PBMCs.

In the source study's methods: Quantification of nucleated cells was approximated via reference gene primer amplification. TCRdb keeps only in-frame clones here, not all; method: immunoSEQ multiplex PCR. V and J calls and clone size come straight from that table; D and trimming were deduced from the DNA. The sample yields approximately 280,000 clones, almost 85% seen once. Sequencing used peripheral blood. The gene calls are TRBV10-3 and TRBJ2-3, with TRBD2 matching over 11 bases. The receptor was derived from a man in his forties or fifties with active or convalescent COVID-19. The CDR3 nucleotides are TGTGCCATCAGGGGACTAGCGGCGACCACAGATACGCAGTATTTT. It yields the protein CAIRGLAATTDTQYF.